The clone carrying this T cell receptor beta chain was seen only a few times. TCRdb called the reads again in MiXCR, with one record for every CDR3 protein. The sample contains some 150,000 distinct CDR3 sequences, less than 25% of which appear only once. The sample comes from a study of T cell repertoires in cytomegalovirus infection. Input material: PBMCs. The sequence was collected from a human donor in good health (CMV status not recorded). Some clones in this sample may be carry-over from other donors' samples.

This CDR3 is CASSATGPKYTF. CDR3 sequence (DNA): TGTGCCAGCAGCGCTACAGGGCCCAAGTACACCTTC. The V and J genes are TRBV28 and TRBJ1-2, with D perhaps TRBD1 (6 bases). Germline V gene data show CDR1 as MDHEN and CDR2 as SYDVKM. Trimming shortened V by 6 bases and J by 11 bases, and 16 bases separated the two germline ends. The CDR3 loop spans 12 amino acids.